Presented here are 25 T cell receptor beta chains from one specimen sequenced in a study of blood T cells in healthy people across ages. A J-beta primer mix and a sample-barcoded 5' primer were used in a second PCR of roughly 7 to 12 cycles. TCRdb fed the 5' RACE reads into MiXCR, producing one record per CDR3 protein. There are approximately 700,000 distinct CDR3 sequences in the sample; approximately 31% occur only once, and 15% lies in the top ten. Specimen: blood. The receptors shown here come from a woman aged 80 or over in good health.

This clonotype showed up many times. The chain carries TRBV27 and TRBJ1-5; D is unclear. Germline V gives CDR1 MNHEY, CDR2 SMNVEV (reference sequence). This CDR3 is built from 15 residues. V lost 2 bases and J lost 0, with 8 bases in between. The CDR3 loop reads CASSLIGYSNQPQHF. Written as DNA, the CDR3 is TGTGCCAGCAGTTTAATCGGGTATAGCAATCAGCCCCAGCATTTT.

In regard to this clonotype: One end of the junction is discordant with germline, which a read error may explain. The CDR3 protein is CASSLRTSGGTGELCF. The CDR3 region has the DNA TGCGCCAGCAGCTTAAGGACTAGCGGGGGCACCGGGGAGCTGTGTTTT. The chain couples TRBV5-1 to TRBJ2-2; 13 nucleotides agree with TRBD2. Germline CDR1 reads SGHRS; CDR2 reads YFSETQ. This CDR3 spans 16 amino acids.

In its sample, this clonotype was seen many times. The J gene is TRBJ1-5, the V gene TRBV7-2, with no clear D. The length of the CDR3 is 15 residues. CDR1 is SGHTA and CDR2 is FQGNSA in the germline V gene. Trimming pared 5 bases from V and 5 bases from J, leaving 16 bases between. DNA of the CDR3: TGTGCCAGCAGCCGGCAGGTTTTAGATGATCAGCCCCAGCATTTT. Translation gives CASSRQVLDDQPQHF.

This chain connects TRBV6-2 or TRBV6-3 to TRBJ2-3; 9 bases align to TRBD1. Per the germline V gene, CDR1 is MNHEY and CDR2 is SVGEGT. This CDR3 is built from 14 residues. V lost 6 bases and J lost 7; bases outside the gene matches: 8. This chain's CDR3 is CASSLPDRGYTQYF. The CDR3 DNA reads as TGTGCCAGCAGCCTTCCGGACAGGGGTTATACGCAGTATTTT.

This clonotype was observed at least ten times. Mismatch with germline at one junction end may stem from a read error. The rearrangement links TRBV7-7 to TRBJ2-5; D remains ambiguous. The CDR3 covers 12 residues. Germline V gene sequence: CDR1 SSHAT, CDR2 FNYEAQ (reference sequence). The CDR3 region has the DNA TGTGCTAGCAGCCGGTTTGCGGAGACCCAGTACTTC. It yields the protein CASSRFAETQYF.

This clonotype was seen ten or more times. The chain has TRBV4-1 and TRBJ2-3; D might be TRBD1 (6 bases). Germline lookup yields CDR1 MGHRA and CDR2 YSYEKL. CDR3 length: 16 residues. The V gene lost 1 base and the J gene lost 1 base, with 12 bases spanning the gap. The CDR3 DNA is TGCGCCAGCAGCCAAGCACAGGGCCTCGGCACAGATACGCAGTATTTT. Amino acids: CASSQAQGLGTDTQYF.

This clonotype was observed many times. The chain links TRBV28 to TRBJ2-1; TRBD1 agrees at 12 bases. With V trimmed by 5 bases and J by 8 bases, 7 bases remained unmatched. CDR3 size: 15 residues. Germline CDR1 is MDHEN and CDR2 is SYDVKM. The chain's CDR3 is CASSRGGTGGDEQFF. In DNA, the CDR3 is TGTGCCAGCAGTCGGGGAGGGACAGGGGGCGATGAGCAGTTCTTC.

This clonotype occurred many times. The chain recombines TRBV20-1 with TRBJ2-7, with D possibly TRBD2 on 5 matching bases. There are 13 residues in the CDR3. The germline CDR1 and CDR2 sequences are DFQATT and SNEGSKA (reference sequence). Between the trimmed V and J ends, which lost 6 bases and 5 bases, there was a span of 17 bases. The DNA for the CDR3 is TGCAGTGCCGAAGAGGGCTATTCTAACGAGCAGTACTTC. It specifies CSAEEGYSNEQYF.

The rearrangement joins TRBV12-3 or TRBV12-4 to TRBJ2-3; TRBD2 aligns across 7 bases. V lost 6 bases to trimming and J lost 11 bases; unmatched junction nucleotides: 14. This CDR3 contains 14 residues. The CDR3 is CASRLAASADVQYF. CDR3 bases: TGTGCCAGCAGGCTAGCGGCTAGCGCAGATGTGCAGTATTTT.

This clonotype has a handful of counts. The chain links TRBV24-1 to TRBJ2-2; no firm D call. CDR1 is KGHDR, CDR2 SFDVKD, per germline. The CDR3 is 14 residues long. The ends were cut back, 6 bases at V and 2 bases at J, with 9 bases in the middle. The CDR3 bases are TGTGCCACCAGTCCGGGCATCAACACCGGGGAGCTGTTTTTT. Translation: CATSPGINTGELFF.

This clonotype was picked up one time. A much larger clone differs by one base, so this may be a read error. The chain combines TRBV7-9 with TRBJ1-2; the D gene is possibly TRBD1 (6 bases). CDR1 and CDR2 from the germline V gene are SEHNR and FQNEAQ (reference sequence). The CDR3 is 16 residues long. The CDR3 region has the DNA TGTGCCAGCAGCTTACCACGACAGGCGAACCTCTATGGCTGCACCTTC. Translated, it gives CASSLPRQANLYGCTF.

In its sample, this clonotype was seen many times. The chain recombines TRBV20-1 with TRBJ2-3; 8 bases agree with TRBD2. This CDR3 is built from 15 residues. Germline-derived CDR1 and CDR2 are DFQATT and SNEGSKA (reference sequence). The V and J ends lost 3 bases and 2 bases, in that order; junction bases with no gene match: 7. This CDR3 is CSARAGGKVTDTQYF. In DNA form, the CDR3 reads TGCAGTGCTAGGGCGGGGGGTAAGGTCACAGATACGCAGTATTTT.

This clonotype was found many times. This chain connects TRBV6-1 to TRBJ2-7; D is possibly TRBD2 (5 bases). The ends were cut back, 5 bases at V and 5 bases at J, with 10 bases in the middle. This CDR3 has 12 residues. Germline V gives CDR1 MNHNS, CDR2 SASEGT. The CDR3 nucleotides read TGTGCCAGCAGTCTAGCTTTCCACGAGCAGTACTTC. Translation gives CASSLAFHEQYF.

In this sample, this clonotype turned up a few times. Being one base from a much bigger clone, this may be a read error. The genes are TRBV5-6 and TRBJ2-1, with D hard to call. There are 15 residues in the CDR3. Per germline, CDR1 SGHDT and CDR2 YYEEEE. CDR3 DNA: TGTGCCAACAGCTTGGATCTGAACACCTACAATGAGCAGTTCTTC. The encoded protein is CANSLDLNTYNEQFF.

This clonotype was counted ten times or more. This rearrangement joins TRBV20-1 to TRBJ2-3; D is perhaps TRBD1 (6 bases). Trimming left V 6 bases short and J 0 bases short, with 13 bases between. Germline V gives CDR1 DFQATT, CDR2 SNEGSKA (reference sequence). This CDR3 region has 14 residues. Here the CDR3 reads CSATRDTSTDTQYF. The CDR3 DNA reads as TGCAGTGCAACTCGGGACACTAGCACAGATACGCAGTATTTT.

The chain links TRBV18 to TRBJ2-3; D is undetermined. CDR3 length: 13 amino acids. The germline V gene encodes CDR1 KGHSH and CDR2 LQKENI. With 0 bases removed from V and 8 bases from J, the gap between germline ends came to 9 bases. In DNA form, the CDR3 reads TGTGCCAGCTCACCACCGTCAGGTGGTACGCAGTATTTT. Its protein is CASSPPSGGTQYF. Together with reference TRBV18 and TRBJ2-3, the CDR3 gives the full variable domain: NAGVMQNPRHLVRRRGQEARLRCSPMKGHSHVYWYRQLPEEGLKFMVYLQKENIIDESGMPKERFSAEFPKEGPSILRIQQVVRGDSAAYFCASSPPSGGTQYFGPGTRLTVL.

As DNA, the CDR3 is TGTGCCAGCAGCCCGCTCCAGGTGCCCACCTTC. Protein: CASSPLQVPTF. The chain combines TRBV7-2 with TRBJ1-2; D is uncertain. From germline, CDR1 is SGHTA and CDR2 FQGNSA. V lost 5 bases to trimming and J lost 13 bases, with 14 bases between them. This CDR3 contains 11 residues.

The chain carries TRBV7-2 and TRBJ2-4, with a weak D call TRBD2 (5 bases). The V and J ends lost 8 bases and 8 bases respectively, with 19 bases between them. The V gene's germline CDR1 is SGHTA and CDR2 FQGNSA. The CDR3 covers 14 residues. Here the CDR3 reads CASASQRVRDIQYF. DNA of the CDR3: TGTGCCAGCGCATCCCAGAGGGTTAGGGACATTCAGTACTTC.

Ten or more counts support this clonotype. CDR3 in amino acids: CASSYFGAGGQPQHF. Here the CDR3 DNA reads TGTGCCAGCAGTTACTTCGGGGCAGGGGGTCAGCCCCAGCATTTT. The V and J genes are TRBV6-2 or TRBV6-3 and TRBJ1-5; 7 bases are a match to TRBD1. CDR1 and CDR2 (germline): MNHEY, SVGEGT. The CDR3 covers 15 residues. The trim removed 1 base at V and 6 bases at J, leaving 6 bases unmatched.

This clonotype was seen once. One base away lies a much larger clone, so this may be a sequencing read error. V usage is TRBV20-1 and J usage is TRBJ1-5, with 10 bases that match TRBD1. Germline values: CDR1 DFQATT, CDR2 SNEGSKA (reference sequence). The junction had 5 bases not matched to a gene; V was cut back by 5 bases and J by 4 bases. This CDR3 has 14 residues. The CDR3: CSAEPGQGNQPQHF. In DNA, the CDR3 is TGCAGTGCTGAACCGGGACAGGGGAATCAGCCCCAGCATTTT.

This clonotype was detected a few times. V is TRBV11-2 and J is TRBJ1-2; 10 bases align to TRBD1. The CDR3 extends over 14 amino acids. The germline V gene encodes CDR1 SGHAT and CDR2 FQNNGV. With 5 bases clipped from V and 4 bases from J, the junction kept 4 bases outside the gene matches. The CDR3 DNA is TGTGCCAGCAGCCAACGGACAGGGGGCTATGGCTACACCTTC. Protein sequence: CASSQRTGGYGYTF. Combining the CDR3 with reference TRBV11-2 and TRBJ1-2 gives the whole variable domain EAGVAQSPRYKIIEKRQSVAFWCNPISGHATLYWYQQILGQGPKLLIQFQNNGVVDDSQLPKDRFSAERLKGVDSTLKIQPAKLEDSAVYLCASSQRTGGYGYTFGSGTRLTVV.

The sample holds many counts of this clonotype. This chain joins TRBV21-1 and TRBJ1-2; TRBD1, as called in the table, went unchecked against the DNA. TRBV21-1 is a pseudogene segment. This CDR3 has 15 residues. The CDR3 DNA follows: TGTGCCAGCATACCCGGGACAGCCTCCTACTATGGCTACACCTTC. It encodes CASIPGTASYYGYTF.

This clonotype was detected many times. J is TRBJ2-7 and V is TRBV11-3, with D perhaps matching TRBD1 or TRBD2 (5 bases each). The CDR3 totals 18 residues. Germline lookup yields CDR1 SGHNT and CDR2 YENEEA. Trimming left V 1 base short and J 0 bases short, with 19 bases between. CDR3 in amino acids: CASSLAHPGQKSSYEQYF. The CDR3 nucleotides read TGTGCCAGCAGCTTAGCCCACCCGGGGCAGAAGAGCTCCTACGAGCAGTACTTC. Based on the CDR3 plus reference TRBV11-3 and TRBJ2-7, the full variable domain is EAGVVQSPRYKIIEKKQPVAFWCNPISGHNTLYWYLQNLGQGPELLIRYENEEAVDDSQLPKDRFSAERLKGVDSTLKIQPAELGDSAVYLCASSLAHPGQKSSYEQYFGPGTRLTVT.

This clonotype showed up many times. The J gene is TRBJ1-1, the V gene TRBV20-1; D perhaps matches TRBD1 (5 bases). V was pared by 6 bases and J by 4 bases, with 21 bases between. CDR1 and CDR2 (germline): DFQATT, SNEGSKA (reference sequence). The CDR3 extends over 15 amino acids. The chain's CDR3 is CSALLGTGSGTEAFF. Written as DNA, the CDR3 is TGCAGTGCCCTCCTGGGAACAGGTTCGGGCACTGAAGCTTTCTTT.

Comment on this clonotype: A much larger clone lies a single base off, so this may be a read error. The rearrangement joins TRBV12-3 or TRBV12-4 to TRBJ2-7; 10 bases fit TRBD2. Trimming took 5 bases from V and 3 from J; bases not matched to a gene: 25. There are 21 residues in the CDR3. In DNA form, the CDR3 reads TGTGCCAGCAGTCGGTACCTCCCGGGGGTTAGCGGGGGGACCGGTCGCTACGAGCAGTACTTC. Amino acid sequence: CASSRYLPGVSGGTGRYEQYF.